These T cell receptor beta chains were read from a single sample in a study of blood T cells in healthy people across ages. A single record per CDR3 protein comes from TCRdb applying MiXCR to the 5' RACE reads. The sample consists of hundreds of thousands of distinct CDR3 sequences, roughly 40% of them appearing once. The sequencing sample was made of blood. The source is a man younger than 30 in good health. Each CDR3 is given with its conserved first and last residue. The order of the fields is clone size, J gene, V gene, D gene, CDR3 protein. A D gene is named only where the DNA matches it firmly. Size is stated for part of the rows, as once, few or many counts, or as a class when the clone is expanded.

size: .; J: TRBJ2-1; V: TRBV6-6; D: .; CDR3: CASRLKGESEQFF
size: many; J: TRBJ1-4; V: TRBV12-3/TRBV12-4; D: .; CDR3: CASSFQNNEKLFF
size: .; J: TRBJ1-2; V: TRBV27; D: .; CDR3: CASSDMGHYGYTF
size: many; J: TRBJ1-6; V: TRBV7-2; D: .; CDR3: CASSSPPRPSLRSPLHF
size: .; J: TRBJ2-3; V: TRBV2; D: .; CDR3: CASPSRLTDTQYF
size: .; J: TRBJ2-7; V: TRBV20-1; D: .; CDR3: CNASLDWRQGPYEQYF
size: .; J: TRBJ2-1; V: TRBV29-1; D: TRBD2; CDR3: CSAFLGTRTSGRAMGEQFF
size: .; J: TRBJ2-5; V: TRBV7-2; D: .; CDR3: CASSTATRVTQYF
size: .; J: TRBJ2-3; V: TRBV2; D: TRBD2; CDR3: CASSKRELSDTQYF
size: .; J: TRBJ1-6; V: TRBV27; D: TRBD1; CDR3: CASSLDRAGAHSPLHF
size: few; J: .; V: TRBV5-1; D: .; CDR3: CASSMVGSNEQYF
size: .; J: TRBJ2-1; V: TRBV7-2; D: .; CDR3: CTSSLIWASYNEQFF